Below, one TCR beta chain is given with its context. V was clipped by 3 bases and J by 8 bases, with 16 bases between them. Per germline, CDR1 SQVTM and CDR2 ANQGSEA. The CDR3 consists of 13 residues. This sample is part of a study of blood T cell repertoires in COVID-19. In the study overall: Some COVID-19 samples were acute and others convalescent; all came from the United States, Italy and Spain. The cDNA or gDNA used as material had been derived from T cells, B-cell-depleted T cells, or PBMCs.

Authors' methods: Reference gene primer amplification gave estimated nucleated cell counts. The data were produced by immunoSEQ multiplex PCR, yet TCRdb's version contains in-frame clones alone and is incomplete. The V and J calls and clone size were taken over from that table, and D and trimming were inferred from the DNA. Among 70,000 to 80,000 clones listed, 86% were seen once. The clonotype originates from a man older than 75 in a cohort sampled during active COVID-19. This chain links TRBV29-1 with TRBJ1-2, with D hard to call. Sequencing was performed on peripheral blood. The CDR3 loop reads CSVDKRVSQGYTF. CDR3 DNA: TGCAGCGTTGACAAGAGGGTCTCCCAGGGCTACACCTTC.